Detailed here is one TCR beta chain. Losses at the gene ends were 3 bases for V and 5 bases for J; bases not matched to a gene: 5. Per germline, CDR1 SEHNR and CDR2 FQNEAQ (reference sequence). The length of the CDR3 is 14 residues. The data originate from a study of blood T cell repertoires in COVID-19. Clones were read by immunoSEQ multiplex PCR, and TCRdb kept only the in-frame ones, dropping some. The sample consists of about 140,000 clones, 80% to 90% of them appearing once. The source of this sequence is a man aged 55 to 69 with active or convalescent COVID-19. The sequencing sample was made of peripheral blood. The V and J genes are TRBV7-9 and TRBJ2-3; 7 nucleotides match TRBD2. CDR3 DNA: TGTGCCAGCAGCTTCTTGGCGGGAGTAGATACGCAGTATTTT. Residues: CASSFLAGVDTQYF.